The rows below give T cell receptor beta chains drawn from one sample of a study of T cell responses to AZD1222 COVID-19 vaccine. This table comes from immunoSEQ multiplex PCR, and its TCRdb copy is limited to in-frame clones, with some not included. The sample records about 140,000 clones, more than 85% being singletons. The sample was peripheral blood, taken after recovery from COVID-19. The source of these receptors is an adult who had recovered from COVID-19. Both conserved end residues are part of each CDR3. D genes are given only for firm matches. A clone size is listed for some rows: how often the clone was seen (once, few, many), or a class if it is expanded.

D gene: TRBD1; clone size: NA; V gene: TRBV5-1; J gene: TRBJ1-3; CDR3 DNA: TGCGCCAGCAGCTTGCGTTCCCGGGACAGATCGCTTAGCTCTGGAAACACCATATATTTT; CDR3 protein: CASSLRSRDRSLSSGNTIYF
D gene: NA; clone size: NA; V gene: TRBV28; J gene: TRBJ1-1; CDR3 DNA: TGTGCCAGCAGGAATACAGGGACAAACACTGAAGCTTTCTTT; CDR3 protein: CASRNTGTNTEAFF
D gene: TRBD1; clone size: few; V gene: TRBV3-1/TRBV3-2; J gene: TRBJ2-3; CDR3 DNA: TGTGCCAGCAGCCCAGTTGGACAGGGGAGCACAGATACGCAGTATTTT; CDR3 protein: CASSPVGQGSTDTQYF
D gene: NA; clone size: NA; V gene: TRBV11-2; J gene: TRBJ1-1; CDR3 DNA: TGTGCCAGCAGCTTGGGTGGCCCCGCGGACACTGAAGCTTTCTTT; CDR3 protein: CASSLGGPADTEAFF
D gene: NA; clone size: NA; V gene: TRBV29-1; J gene: TRBJ1-1; CDR3 DNA: TGCAGCGTCGTCAACACTGAAGCTTTCTTT; CDR3 protein: CSVVNTEAFF
D gene: NA; clone size: once; V gene: TRBV18; J gene: TRBJ1-5; CDR3 DNA: TGTGCCAGCTCCCCAGGACGGGCTCAGCCCCAGCATTTT; CDR3 protein: CASSPGRAQPQHF
D gene: TRBD1; clone size: NA; V gene: TRBV29-1; J gene: TRBJ2-7; CDR3 DNA: TGCAGCGTTGTAGACAGGGGGGAGTCCTACGAGCAGTACTTC; CDR3 protein: CSVVDRGESYEQYF
D gene: NA; clone size: NA; V gene: TRBV11-2; J gene: TRBJ2-7; CDR3 DNA: TGTGCCAGCAGCTCCCTGGGGGGCGAGAAGTACGAGCAGTACTTC; CDR3 protein: CASSSLGGEKYEQYF
D gene: TRBD1; clone size: NA; V gene: TRBV10-3; J gene: TRBJ1-1; CDR3 DNA: TGTGCCACCGGGACAGGCAACACTGAAGCTTTCTTT; CDR3 protein: CATGTGNTEAFF
D gene: NA; clone size: NA; V gene: TRBV5-1; J gene: TRBJ2-1; CDR3 DNA: TGCGCCAGCACCGAAGGAGGCAGGGAAGGGAATGAGCAGTTCTTC; CDR3 protein: CASTEGGREGNEQFF
D gene: TRBD1; clone size: NA; V gene: TRBV29-1; J gene: TRBJ1-1; CDR3 DNA: TGCAGCGGCGAGACGGTCGCAGGGACAGGGGGTAGGGCTGAAGCTTTCTTT; CDR3 protein: CSGETVAGTGGRAEAFF
D gene: TRBD2; clone size: NA; V gene: TRBV14; J gene: TRBJ2-7; CDR3 DNA: TGTGCCAGCAGCCCTAGACTAGCGGGAGGGCGGGAGCAGTACTTC; CDR3 protein: CASSPRLAGGREQYF
D gene: NA; clone size: NA; V gene: TRBV7-2; J gene: TRBJ2-7; CDR3 DNA: TGTGCCAGCAGCTTAGAGGGCGTGGGGGAGCAGTACTTC; CDR3 protein: CASSLEGVGEQYF
D gene: TRBD1; clone size: NA; V gene: TRBV5-1; J gene: TRBJ2-1; CDR3 DNA: TGCGCCAGCAGCCCTCGGACAGGAGGCTCCTACAATGAGCAGTTCTTC; CDR3 protein: CASSPRTGGSYNEQFF
D gene: NA; clone size: NA; V gene: TRBV12-3/TRBV12-4; J gene: TRBJ2-7; CDR3 DNA: TGTGCCAGCAGCAGACTTAAGGGCTACGAGCAGTACTTC; CDR3 protein: CASSRLKGYEQYF
D gene: TRBD2; clone size: NA; V gene: TRBV6-5; J gene: TRBJ2-7; CDR3 DNA: TGTGCCAGCAGTTACTCCTCCGGCGGGGGATACGAGCAGTACTTC; CDR3 protein: CASSYSSGGGYEQYF
D gene: NA; clone size: NA; V gene: TRBV28; J gene: TRBJ1-5; CDR3 DNA: TGTGCCAGCAGTCCCCAGATAGGGCGAAGCAATCAGCCCCAGCATTTT; CDR3 protein: CASSPQIGRSNQPQHF
D gene: TRBD2; clone size: NA; V gene: TRBV7-7; J gene: TRBJ2-7; CDR3 DNA: TGTGCTAGCAGCTTAGGTCCAAGCGGGAGTTACGAGCAGTACTTC; CDR3 protein: CASSLGPSGSYEQYF